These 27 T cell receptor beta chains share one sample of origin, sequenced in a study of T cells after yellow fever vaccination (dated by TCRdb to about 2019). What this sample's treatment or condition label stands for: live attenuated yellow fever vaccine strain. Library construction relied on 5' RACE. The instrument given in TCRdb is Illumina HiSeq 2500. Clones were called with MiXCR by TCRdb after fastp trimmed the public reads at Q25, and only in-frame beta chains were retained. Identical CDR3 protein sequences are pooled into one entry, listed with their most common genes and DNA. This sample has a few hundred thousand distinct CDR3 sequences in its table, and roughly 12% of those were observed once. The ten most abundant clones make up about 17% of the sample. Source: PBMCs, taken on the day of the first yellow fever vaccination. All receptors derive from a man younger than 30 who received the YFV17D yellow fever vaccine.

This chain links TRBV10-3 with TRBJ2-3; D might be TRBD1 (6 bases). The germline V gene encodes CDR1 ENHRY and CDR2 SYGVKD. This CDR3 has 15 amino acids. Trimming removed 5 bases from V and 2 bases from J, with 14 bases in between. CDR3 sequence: CAISRTARDTDTQYF. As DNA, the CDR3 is TGTGCCATCAGTCGGACAGCCCGGGACACAGATACGCAGTATTTT.

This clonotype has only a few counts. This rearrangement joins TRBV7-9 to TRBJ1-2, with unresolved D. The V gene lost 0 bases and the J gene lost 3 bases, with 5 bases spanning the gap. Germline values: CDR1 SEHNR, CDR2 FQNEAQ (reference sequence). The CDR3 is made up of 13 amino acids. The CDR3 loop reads CASSLALDYGYTF. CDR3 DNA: TGTGCCAGCAGCTTAGCCTTGGACTATGGCTACACCTTC.

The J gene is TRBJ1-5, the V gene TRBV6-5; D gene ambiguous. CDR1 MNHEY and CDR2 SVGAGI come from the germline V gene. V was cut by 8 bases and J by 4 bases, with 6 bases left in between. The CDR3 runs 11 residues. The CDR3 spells CASGRNQPQHF. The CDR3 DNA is TGTGCCAGCGGGCGGAATCAGCCCCAGCATTTT.

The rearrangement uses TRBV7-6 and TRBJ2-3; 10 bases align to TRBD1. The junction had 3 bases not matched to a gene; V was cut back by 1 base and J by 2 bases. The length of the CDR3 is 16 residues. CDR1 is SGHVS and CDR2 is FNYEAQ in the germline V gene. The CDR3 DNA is TGTGCCAGCAGCTTAGGACAGGGGGCGAACACAGATACGCAGTATTTT. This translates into CASSLGQGANTDTQYF. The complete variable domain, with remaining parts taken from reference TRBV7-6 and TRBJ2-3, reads GAGVSQSPRYKVTKRGQDVALRCDPISGHVSLYWYRQALGQGPEFLTYFNYEAQQDKSGLPNDRFSAERPEGSISTLTIQRTEQRDSAMYRCASSLGQGANTDTQYFGPGTRLTVL.

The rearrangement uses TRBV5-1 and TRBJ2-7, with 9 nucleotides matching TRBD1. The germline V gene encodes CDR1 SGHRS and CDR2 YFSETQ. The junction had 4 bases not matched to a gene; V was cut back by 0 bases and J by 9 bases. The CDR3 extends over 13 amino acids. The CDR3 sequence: CASSLGTGDWQYF. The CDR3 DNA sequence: TGCGCCAGCAGCTTGGGGACAGGGGACTGGCAGTACTTC.

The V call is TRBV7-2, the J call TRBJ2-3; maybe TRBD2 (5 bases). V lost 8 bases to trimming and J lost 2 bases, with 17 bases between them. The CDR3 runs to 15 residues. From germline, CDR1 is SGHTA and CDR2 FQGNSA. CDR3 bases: TGTGCCAGCTCTGGACTCAGCCACCCCACAGATACGCAGTATTTT. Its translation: CASSGLSHPTDTQYF.

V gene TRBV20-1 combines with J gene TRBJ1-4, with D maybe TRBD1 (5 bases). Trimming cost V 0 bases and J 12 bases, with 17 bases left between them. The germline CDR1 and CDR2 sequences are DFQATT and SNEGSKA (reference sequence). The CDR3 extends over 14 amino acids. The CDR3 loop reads CSARDIRGRLELFF. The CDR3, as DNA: TGCAGTGCTAGAGATATAAGGGGACGTTTGGAACTGTTTTTT.

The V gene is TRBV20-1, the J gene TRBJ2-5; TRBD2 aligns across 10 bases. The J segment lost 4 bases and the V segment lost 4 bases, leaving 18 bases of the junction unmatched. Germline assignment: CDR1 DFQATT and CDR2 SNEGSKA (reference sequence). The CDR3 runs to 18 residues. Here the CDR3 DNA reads TGCAGTGCTAATTCCCCCATTTTAGCGGGGGGAAGTGGAGAGACCCAGTACTTC. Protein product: CSANSPILAGGSGETQYF.

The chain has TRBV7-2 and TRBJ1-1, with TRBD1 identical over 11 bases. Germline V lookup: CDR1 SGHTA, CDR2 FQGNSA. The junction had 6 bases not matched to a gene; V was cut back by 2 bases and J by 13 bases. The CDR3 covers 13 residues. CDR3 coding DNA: TGTGCCAGCAGCTTACCCGGACAGGGGGCATTTTTCTTT. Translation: CASSLPGQGAFFF.

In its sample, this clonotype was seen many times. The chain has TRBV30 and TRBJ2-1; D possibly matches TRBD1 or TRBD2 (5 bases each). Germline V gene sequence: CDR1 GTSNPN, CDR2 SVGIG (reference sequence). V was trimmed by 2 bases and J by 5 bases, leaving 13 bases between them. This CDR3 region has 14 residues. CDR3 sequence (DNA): TGTGCCTGGAGTCCGGGGCGTCATGACAATGAGCAGTTCTTC. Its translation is CAWSPGRHDNEQFF.

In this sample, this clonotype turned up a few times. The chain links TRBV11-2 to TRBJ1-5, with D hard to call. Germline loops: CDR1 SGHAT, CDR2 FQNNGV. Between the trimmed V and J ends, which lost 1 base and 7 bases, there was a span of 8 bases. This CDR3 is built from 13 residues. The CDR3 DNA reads TGTGCCAGCAGCTTAGGACCCATCCAGCCCCAGCATTTT. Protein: CASSLGPIQPQHF.

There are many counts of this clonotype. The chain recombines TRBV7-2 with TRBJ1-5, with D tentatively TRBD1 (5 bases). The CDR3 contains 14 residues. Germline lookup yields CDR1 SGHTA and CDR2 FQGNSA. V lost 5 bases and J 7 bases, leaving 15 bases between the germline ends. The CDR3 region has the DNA TGTGCCAGCAGCGCCAATAGGGGAGAGCAGCCCCAGCATTTT. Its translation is CASSANRGEQPQHF.

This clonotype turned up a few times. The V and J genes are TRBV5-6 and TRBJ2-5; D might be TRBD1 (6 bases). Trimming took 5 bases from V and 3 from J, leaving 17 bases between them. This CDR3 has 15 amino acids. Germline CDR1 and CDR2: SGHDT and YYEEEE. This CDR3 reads CASRQVQGREETQYF. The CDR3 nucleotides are TGTGCCAGCAGGCAGGTACAGGGTCGGGAAGAGACCCAGTACTTC.

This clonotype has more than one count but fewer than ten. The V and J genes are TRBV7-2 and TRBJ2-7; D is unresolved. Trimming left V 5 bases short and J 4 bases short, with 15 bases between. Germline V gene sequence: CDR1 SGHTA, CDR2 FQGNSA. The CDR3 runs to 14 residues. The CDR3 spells CASSPSSYSYEQYF. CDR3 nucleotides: TGTGCCAGCAGCCCGTCGTCGTACTCGTACGAGCAGTACTTC.

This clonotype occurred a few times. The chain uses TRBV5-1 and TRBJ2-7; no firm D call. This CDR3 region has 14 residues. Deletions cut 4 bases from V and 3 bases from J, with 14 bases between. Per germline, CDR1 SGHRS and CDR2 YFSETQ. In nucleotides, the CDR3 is TGCGCCAGCAGCGAGACCGGACCGAGCTACGAGCAGTACTTC. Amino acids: CASSETGPSYEQYF.

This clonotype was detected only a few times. CDR3 nucleotide sequence: TGTGCCAGCAGCGGCTGGACAGGGGGCGGCTACACCTTC. This gives the protein CASSGWTGGGYTF. V gene TRBV7-2 combines with J gene TRBJ1-2, with 11 bases matching TRBD1. Germline V gene data show CDR1 as SGHTA and CDR2 as FQGNSA. V was clipped by 5 bases and J by 8 bases; unmatched bases: 4. The CDR3 contains 13 residues.

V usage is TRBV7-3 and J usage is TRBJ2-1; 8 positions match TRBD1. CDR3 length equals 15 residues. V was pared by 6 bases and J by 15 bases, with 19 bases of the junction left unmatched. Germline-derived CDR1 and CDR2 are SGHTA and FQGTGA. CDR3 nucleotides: TGTGCCAGCAGTCCAGCCCCGGACAGGGACCTCCGAGTGTTCTTC. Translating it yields CASSPAPDRDLRVFF.

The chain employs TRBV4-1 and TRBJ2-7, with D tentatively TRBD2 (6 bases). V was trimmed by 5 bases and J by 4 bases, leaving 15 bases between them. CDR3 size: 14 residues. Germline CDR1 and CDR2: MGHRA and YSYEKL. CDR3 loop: CASSSPGLEYEQYF. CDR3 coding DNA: TGCGCCAGCAGCTCCCCGGGACTGGAGTACGAGCAGTACTTC.

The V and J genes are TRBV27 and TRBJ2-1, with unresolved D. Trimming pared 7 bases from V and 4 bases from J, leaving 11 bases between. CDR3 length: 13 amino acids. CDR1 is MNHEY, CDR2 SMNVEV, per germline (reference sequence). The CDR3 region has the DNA TGTGCCAGCACCACACCAACTTACAATGAGCAGTTCTTC. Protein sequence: CASTTPTYNEQFF.

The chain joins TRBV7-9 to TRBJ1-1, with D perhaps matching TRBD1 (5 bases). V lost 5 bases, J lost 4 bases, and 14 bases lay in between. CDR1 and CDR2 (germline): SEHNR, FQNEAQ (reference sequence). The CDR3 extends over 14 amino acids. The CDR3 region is CASSPWDASTEAFF. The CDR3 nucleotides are TGTGCCAGCAGCCCATGGGACGCCTCCACTGAAGCTTTCTTT.

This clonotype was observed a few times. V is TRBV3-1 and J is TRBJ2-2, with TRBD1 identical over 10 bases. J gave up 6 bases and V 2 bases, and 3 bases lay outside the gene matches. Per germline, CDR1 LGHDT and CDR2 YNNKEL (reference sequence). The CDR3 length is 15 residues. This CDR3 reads CASSQRDRGAGELFF. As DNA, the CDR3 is TGTGCCAGCAGCCAAAGGGACAGGGGTGCCGGGGAGCTGTTTTTT.

The CDR3 sequence is CASSEAGPDTQYF. Written as DNA, the CDR3 is TGTGCCAGCAGTGAAGCGGGGCCAGATACGCAGTATTTT. V usage is TRBV6-1 and J usage is TRBJ2-3, with D possibly matching TRBD1 (5 bases). Trimming stripped 0 bases from V and 4 bases from J, with 5 bases between. The germline V gene has CDR1 MNHNS and CDR2 SASEGT. CDR3 length equals 13 residues.

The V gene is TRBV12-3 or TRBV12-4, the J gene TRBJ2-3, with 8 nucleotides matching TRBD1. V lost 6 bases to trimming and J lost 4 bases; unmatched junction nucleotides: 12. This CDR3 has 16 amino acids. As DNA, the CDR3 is TGTGCCAGCAGGGGGGATAGGGGACAGGTGGCAGATACGCAGTATTTT. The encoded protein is CASRGDRGQVADTQYF.

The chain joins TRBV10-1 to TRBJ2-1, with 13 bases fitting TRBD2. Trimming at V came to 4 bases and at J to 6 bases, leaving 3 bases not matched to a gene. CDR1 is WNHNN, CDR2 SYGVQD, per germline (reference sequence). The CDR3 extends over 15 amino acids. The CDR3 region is CASSVGLAGTNEQFF. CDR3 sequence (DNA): TGCGCCAGCAGTGTGGGACTAGCGGGGACCAATGAGCAGTTCTTC.

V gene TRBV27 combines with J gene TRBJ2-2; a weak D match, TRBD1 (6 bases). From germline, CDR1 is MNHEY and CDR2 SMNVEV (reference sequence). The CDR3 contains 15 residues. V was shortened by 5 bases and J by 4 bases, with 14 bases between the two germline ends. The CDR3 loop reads CASSRYRAATGELFF. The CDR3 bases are TGTGCCAGCAGTCGCTACAGGGCAGCCACCGGGGAGCTGTTTTTT.

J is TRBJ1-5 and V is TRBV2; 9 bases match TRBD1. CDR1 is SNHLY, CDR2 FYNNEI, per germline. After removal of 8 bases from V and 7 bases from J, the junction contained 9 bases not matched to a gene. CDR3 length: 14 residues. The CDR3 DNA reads TGTGCCAGCCGGATGGGACAGGGCTGGCAGCCCCAGCATTTT. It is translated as CASRMGQGWQPQHF.

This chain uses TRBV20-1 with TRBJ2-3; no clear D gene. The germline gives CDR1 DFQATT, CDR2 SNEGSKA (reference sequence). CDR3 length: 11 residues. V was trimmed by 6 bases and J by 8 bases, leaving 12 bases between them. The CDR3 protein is CSAPWDGTQYF. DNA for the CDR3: TGCAGTGCCCCTTGGGATGGTACGCAGTATTTT.